Reported below is one T cell receptor (beta chain). V was trimmed by 5 bases and J by 9 bases, leaving 14 bases between them. CDR1 and CDR2 (germline): MNHEY, SMNVEV (reference sequence). The CDR3 contains 13 residues. Naive CD8 cells comprised CD45RO-negative, CCR7-positively selected cells, excluding terminally differentiated effector memory CD45RA+ cells. The data were taken from a study of shared clonotypes between healthy human individuals. Background on the study: The donor pool was made up of a couple of women and three men aged 18 to 49.

As processed by the authors: ImmunoSEQ only sent back junction sequences with no quality scores, so filtering was done differently. Sequenced by immunoSEQ multiplex PCR; TCRdb stores in-frame clones only, minus some. V and J calls and clone size are those listed in that table; D and trimming were worked out from the DNA. The repertoire holds hundreds of thousands of clones, with 80% to 95% as singletons. V is TRBV27 and J is TRBJ1-5; TRBD1 might be the D (5 bases). The sequence was collected from a man aged 30 to 39 in good health. Sequenced: naive CD8+ T cells sorted from blood. The CDR3 loop reads CASSITGPPPQHF. In nucleotides, the CDR3 is TGTGCCAGCAGTATAACAGGCCCTCCGCCCCAGCATTTT.